This T cell receptor beta chain was sequenced in a study of identical twins. V was shortened by 3 bases and J by 1 base, with 12 bases between the two germline ends. Germline CDR1 is SEHNR and CDR2 is FQNEAQ (reference sequence). The CDR3 runs 16 residues. Whole-study results and caveats: Beta clonotypes that were abundant in cord blood contained fewer insertions, a pattern absent from memory repertoires.

TCRdb re-derived calls from the 5' RACE reads in MiXCR, one entry per CDR3 protein. Found here are fewer than 550,000 distinct CDR3 sequences, roughly an eighth of them singletons; the top ten hold approximately 0.98%. In this sample, this clonotype turned up a few times. Its antigen is unidentified. The data also belong to a second study, concerning yellow fever vaccine responses in identical twins.

The chain couples TRBV7-9 to TRBJ2-2; D might be TRBD1 (5 bases). The source material was CD4+ T cells sorted from blood. The receptor was isolated from a woman aged 18 to 35 in good health. In nucleotides, the CDR3 is TGTGCCAGCAGCTTCACGACAGTTCTGAACACCGGGGAGCTGTTTTTT. Its translation is CASSFTTVLNTGELFF. The full variable domain, with the rest looked up from reference TRBV7-9 and TRBJ2-2, is DTGVSQNPRHKITKRGQNVTFRCDPISEHNRLYWYRQTLGQGPEFLTYFQNEAQLEKSRLLSDRFSAERPKGSFSTLEIQRTEQGDSAMYLCASSFTTVLNTGELFFGEGSRLTVL.